This T cell receptor beta chain is drawn from a study of cytotoxic CD8 clonotypes in ibrutinib-treated CLL. Method: immunoSEQ multiplex PCR; TCRdb's copy keeps in-frame clones and lacks some. The sample lists about 200,000 clones, more than 65% occurring once. This clone showed up just a few times. Genomic DNA (around 2 micrograms) was obtained from cryopreserved PBMCs for construction of TCR beta libraries. CDR3 length equals 14 residues. Trimming stripped 6 bases from V and 0 bases from J, with 11 bases between. CDR1 is MNHEY and CDR2 is SMNVEV in the germline V gene (reference sequence). Sequences were derived from PBMCs, sampled after 12 months of ibrutinib treatment. The V call is TRBV27, the J call TRBJ1-2, with D uncertain. The TCR sequence derives from a human donor with chronic lymphocytic leukemia. The CDR3: CASSLRVSNYGYTF. Here the CDR3 DNA reads TGTGCCAGCAGCCTTAGGGTATCTAACTATGGCTACACCTTC.